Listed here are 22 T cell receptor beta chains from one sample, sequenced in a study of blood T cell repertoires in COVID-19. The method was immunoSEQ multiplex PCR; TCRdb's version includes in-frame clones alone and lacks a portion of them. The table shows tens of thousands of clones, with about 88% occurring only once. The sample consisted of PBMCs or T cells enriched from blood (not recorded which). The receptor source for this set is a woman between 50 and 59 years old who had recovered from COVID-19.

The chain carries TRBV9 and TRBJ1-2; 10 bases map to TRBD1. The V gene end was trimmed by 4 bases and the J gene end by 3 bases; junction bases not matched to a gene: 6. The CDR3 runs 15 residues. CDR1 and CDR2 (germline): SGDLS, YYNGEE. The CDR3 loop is CASSTGQGEYYGYTF. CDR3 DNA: TGTGCCAGCAGCACTGGACAGGGGGAGTACTATGGCTACACCTTC.

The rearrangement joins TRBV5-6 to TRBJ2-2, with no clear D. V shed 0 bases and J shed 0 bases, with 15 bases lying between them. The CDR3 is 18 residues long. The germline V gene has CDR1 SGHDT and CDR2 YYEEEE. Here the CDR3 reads CASSLVSRVVANTGELFF. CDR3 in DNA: TGTGCCAGCAGCTTGGTTTCTCGAGTCGTCGCGAACACCGGGGAGCTGTTTTTT. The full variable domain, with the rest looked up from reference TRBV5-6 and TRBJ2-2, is DAGVTQSPTHLIKTRGQQVTLRCSPKSGHDTVSWYQQALGQGPQFIFQYYEEEERQRGNFPDRFSGHQFPNYSSELNVNALLLGDSALYLCASSLVSRVVANTGELFFGEGSRLTVL.

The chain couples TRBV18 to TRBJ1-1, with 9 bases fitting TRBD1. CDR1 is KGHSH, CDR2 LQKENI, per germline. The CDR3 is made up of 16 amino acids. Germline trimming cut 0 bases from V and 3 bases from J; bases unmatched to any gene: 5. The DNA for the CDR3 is TGTGCCAGCTCACCACCCGGGACAGGGATATACACTGAAGCTTTCTTT. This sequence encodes CASSPPGTGIYTEAFF.

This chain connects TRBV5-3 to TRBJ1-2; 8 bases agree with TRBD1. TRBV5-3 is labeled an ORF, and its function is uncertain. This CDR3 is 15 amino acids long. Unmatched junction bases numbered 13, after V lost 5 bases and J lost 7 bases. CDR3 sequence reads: CARSRTFGQGSGYTF. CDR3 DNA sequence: TGTGCCAGAAGTCGGACTTTCGGACAGGGAAGTGGCTACACCTTC.

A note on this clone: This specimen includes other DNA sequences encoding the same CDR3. The CDR3 sequence: CASSPTRISGNTIYF. CDR3 coding DNA: TGCGCCAGCAGCCCGACACGTATCTCTGGAAACACCATATATTTT. The chain employs TRBV4-3 and TRBJ1-3; D gene uncertain. CDR1 and CDR2 (germline): LGHNA, YSLEER. The CDR3 has 15 residues. The V end lost 4 bases, the J end lost 0 bases, and 10 bases lay between the germline ends.

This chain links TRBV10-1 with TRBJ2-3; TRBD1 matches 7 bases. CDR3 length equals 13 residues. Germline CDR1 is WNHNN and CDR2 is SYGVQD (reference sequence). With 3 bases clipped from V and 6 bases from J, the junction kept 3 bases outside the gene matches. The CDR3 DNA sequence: TGCGCCAGCAGTGAAGGGGGCTCGGATACGCAGTATTTT. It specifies CASSEGGSDTQYF.

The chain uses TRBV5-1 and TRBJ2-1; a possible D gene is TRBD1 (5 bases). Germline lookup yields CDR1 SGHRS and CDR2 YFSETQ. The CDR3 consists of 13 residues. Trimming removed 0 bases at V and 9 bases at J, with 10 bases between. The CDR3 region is CASSLATTGEQFF. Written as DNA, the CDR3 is TGCGCCAGCAGCTTGGCCACCACAGGTGAGCAGTTCTTC.

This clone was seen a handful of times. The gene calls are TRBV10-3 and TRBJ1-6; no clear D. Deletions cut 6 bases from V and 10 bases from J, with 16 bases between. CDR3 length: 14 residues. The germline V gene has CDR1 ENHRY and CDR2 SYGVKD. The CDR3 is CAIRPAQVGSPLHF. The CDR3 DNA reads TGTGCCATCAGGCCCGCGCAGGTGGGCTCACCCCTCCACTTT.

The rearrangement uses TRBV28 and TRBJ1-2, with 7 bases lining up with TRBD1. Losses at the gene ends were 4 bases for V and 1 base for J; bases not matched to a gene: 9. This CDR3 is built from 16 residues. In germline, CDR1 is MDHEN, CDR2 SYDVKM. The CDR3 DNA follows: TGTGCCAGCAGTTCCTCCGGGACAGCACTTAACTATGGCTACACCTTC. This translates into CASSSSGTALNYGYTF.

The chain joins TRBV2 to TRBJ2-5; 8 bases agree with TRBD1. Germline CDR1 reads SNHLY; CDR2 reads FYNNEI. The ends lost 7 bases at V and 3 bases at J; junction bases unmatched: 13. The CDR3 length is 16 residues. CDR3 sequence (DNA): TGTGCCAGCACGGGAACCCGGACAGGGAGAGAAGAGACCCAGTACTTC. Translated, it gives CASTGTRTGREETQYF.

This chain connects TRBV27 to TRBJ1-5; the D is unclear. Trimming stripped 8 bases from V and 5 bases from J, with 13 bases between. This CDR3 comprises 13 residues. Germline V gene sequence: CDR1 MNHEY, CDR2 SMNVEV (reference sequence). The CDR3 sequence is CASRPGLDQPQHF. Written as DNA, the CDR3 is TGTGCCAGCCGCCCGGGGTTGGATCAGCCCCAGCATTTT.

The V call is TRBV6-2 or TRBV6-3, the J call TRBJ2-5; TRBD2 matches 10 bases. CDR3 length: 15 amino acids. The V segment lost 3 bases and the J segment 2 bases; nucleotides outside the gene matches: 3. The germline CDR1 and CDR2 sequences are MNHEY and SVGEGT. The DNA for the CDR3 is TGTGCCAGCAGTTATATAGCGGGAGGTCAAGAGACCCAGTACTTC. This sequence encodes CASSYIAGGQETQYF.

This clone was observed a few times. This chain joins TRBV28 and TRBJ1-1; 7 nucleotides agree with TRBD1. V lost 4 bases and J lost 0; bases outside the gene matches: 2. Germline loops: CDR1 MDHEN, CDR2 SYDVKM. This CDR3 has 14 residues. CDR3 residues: CASSSGTVNTEAFF. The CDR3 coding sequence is TGTGCCAGCAGTTCCGGGACAGTGAACACTGAAGCTTTCTTT. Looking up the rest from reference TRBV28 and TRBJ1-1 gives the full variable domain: DVKVTQSSRYLVKRTGEKVFLECVQDMDHENMFWYRQDPGLGLRLIYFSYDVKMKEKGDIPEGYSVSREKKERFSLILESASTNQTSMYLCASSSGTVNTEAFFGQGTRLTVV.

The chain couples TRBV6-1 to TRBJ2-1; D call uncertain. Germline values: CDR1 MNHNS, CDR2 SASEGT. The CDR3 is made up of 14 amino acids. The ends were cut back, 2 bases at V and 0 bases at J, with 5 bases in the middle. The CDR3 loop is CASSERSSYNEQFF. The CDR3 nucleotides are TGTGCCAGCAGTGAACGGAGCTCCTACAATGAGCAGTTCTTC.

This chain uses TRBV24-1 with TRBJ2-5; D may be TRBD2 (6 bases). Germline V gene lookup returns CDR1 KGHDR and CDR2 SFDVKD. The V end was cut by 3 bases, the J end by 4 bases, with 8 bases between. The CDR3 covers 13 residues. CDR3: CATSDGEAETQYF. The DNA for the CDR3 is TGTGCCACCAGTGATGGGGAGGCAGAGACCCAGTACTTC.

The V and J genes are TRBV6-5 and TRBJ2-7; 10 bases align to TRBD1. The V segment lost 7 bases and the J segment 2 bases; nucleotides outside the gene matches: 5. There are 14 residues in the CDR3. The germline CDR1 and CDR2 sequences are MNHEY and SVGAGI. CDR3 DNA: TGTGCCAGCAAGGTGGGACAGGGGACCTACGAGCAGTACTTC. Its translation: CASKVGQGTYEQYF.

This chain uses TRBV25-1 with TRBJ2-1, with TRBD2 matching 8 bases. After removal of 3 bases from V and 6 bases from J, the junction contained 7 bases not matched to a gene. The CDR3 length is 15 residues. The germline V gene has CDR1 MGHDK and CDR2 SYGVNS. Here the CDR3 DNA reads TGTGCCAGCAGTGAGGCCGGGAGGGGCGGCAATGAGCAGTTCTTC. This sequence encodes CASSEAGRGGNEQFF.

The CDR3 here is CASSSAGAPYNEQFF. The CDR3 DNA follows: TGTGCCAGTAGTTCCGCGGGGGCCCCCTACAATGAGCAGTTCTTC. The genes are TRBV19 and TRBJ2-1; TRBD2 is a possible D gene (7 bases). V was shortened by 5 bases and J by 2 bases, with 13 bases between the two germline ends. The germline V gene has CDR1 LNHDA and CDR2 SQIVND (reference sequence). The CDR3 runs to 15 residues.

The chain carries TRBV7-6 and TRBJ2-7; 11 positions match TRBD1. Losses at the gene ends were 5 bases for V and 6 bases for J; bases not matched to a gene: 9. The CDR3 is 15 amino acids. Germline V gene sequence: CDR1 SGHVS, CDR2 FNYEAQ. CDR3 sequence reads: CASSPRTGGETEQYF. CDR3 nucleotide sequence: TGTGCCAGCAGCCCGCGGACAGGGGGCGAAACCGAGCAGTACTTC.

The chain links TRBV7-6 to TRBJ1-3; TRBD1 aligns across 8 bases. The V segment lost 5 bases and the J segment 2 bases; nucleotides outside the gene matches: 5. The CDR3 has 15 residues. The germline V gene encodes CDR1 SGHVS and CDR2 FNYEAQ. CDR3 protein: CASSRWTGTGNTIYF. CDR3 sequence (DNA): TGTGCCAGCAGCCGTTGGACAGGGACTGGAAACACCATATATTTT.

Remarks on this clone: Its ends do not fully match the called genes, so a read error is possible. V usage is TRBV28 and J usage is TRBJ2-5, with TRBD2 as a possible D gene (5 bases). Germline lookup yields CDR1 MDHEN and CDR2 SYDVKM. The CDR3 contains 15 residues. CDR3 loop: CASSPIQRGQEAQYF. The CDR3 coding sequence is TGTGCCAGCAGCCCAATCCAACGGGGTCAAGAGGCCCAGTACTTC.

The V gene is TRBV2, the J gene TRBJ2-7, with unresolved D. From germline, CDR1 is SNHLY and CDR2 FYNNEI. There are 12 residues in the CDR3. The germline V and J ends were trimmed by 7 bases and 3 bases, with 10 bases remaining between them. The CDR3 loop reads CASTHQLYEQYF. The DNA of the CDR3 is TGTGCCAGCACCCATCAACTCTACGAGCAGTACTTC.